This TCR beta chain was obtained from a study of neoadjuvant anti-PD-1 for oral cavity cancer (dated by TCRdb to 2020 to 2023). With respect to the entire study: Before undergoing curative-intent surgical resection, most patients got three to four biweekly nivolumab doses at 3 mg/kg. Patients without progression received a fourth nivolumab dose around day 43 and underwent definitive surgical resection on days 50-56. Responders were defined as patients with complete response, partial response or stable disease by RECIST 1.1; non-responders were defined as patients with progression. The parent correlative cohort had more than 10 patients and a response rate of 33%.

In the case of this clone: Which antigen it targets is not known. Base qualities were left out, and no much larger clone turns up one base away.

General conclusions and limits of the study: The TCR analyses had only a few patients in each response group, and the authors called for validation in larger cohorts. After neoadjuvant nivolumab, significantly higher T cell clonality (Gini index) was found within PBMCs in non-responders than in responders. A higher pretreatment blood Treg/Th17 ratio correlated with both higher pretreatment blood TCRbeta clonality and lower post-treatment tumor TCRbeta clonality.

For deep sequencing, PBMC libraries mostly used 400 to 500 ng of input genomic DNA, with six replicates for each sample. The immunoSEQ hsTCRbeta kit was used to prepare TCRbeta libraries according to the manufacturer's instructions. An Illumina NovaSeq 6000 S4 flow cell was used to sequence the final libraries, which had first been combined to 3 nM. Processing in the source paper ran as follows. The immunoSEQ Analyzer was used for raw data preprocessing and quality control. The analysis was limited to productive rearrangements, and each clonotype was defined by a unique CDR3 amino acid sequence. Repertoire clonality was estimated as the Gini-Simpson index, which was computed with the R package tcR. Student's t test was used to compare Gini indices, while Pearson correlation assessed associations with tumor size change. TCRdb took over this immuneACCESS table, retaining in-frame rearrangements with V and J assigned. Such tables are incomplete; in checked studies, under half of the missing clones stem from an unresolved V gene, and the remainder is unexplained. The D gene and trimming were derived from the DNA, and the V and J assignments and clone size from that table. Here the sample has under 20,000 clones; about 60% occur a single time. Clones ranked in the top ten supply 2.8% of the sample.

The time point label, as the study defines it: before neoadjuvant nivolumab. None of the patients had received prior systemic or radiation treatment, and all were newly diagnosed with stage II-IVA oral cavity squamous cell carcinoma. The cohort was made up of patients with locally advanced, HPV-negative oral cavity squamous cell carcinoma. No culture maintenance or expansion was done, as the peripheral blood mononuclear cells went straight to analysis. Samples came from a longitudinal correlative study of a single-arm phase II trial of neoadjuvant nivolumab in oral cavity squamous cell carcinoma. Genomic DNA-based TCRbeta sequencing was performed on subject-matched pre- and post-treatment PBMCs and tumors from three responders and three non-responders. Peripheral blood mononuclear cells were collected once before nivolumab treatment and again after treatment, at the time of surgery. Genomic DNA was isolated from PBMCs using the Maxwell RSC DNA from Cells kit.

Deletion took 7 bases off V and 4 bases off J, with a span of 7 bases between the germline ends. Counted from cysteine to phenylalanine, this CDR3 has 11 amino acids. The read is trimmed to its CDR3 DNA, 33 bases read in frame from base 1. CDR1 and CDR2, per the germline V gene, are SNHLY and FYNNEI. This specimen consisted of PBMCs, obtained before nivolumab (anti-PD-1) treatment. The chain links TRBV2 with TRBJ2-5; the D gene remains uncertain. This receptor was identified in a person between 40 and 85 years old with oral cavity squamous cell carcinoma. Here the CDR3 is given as CASTPTETQYF. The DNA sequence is TGTGCCAGCACCCCGACAGAGACCCAGTACTTC.